This T cell receptor (beta chain) was sequenced in a study of blood T cell repertoires in COVID-19. Study as a whole: Samples of COVID-19 (acute and convalescent) were obtained from the United States, Italy and Spain. PBMCs, B-cell-depleted T cells, or T cells provided the cDNA or gDNA that made up the material.

Germline trimming cut 2 bases from V and 2 bases from J; bases unmatched to any gene: 5. Germline V gene data show CDR1 as SNHLY and CDR2 as FYNNEI. The CDR3 runs to 17 residues. Methods used by the authors: Nucleated cell counts were estimated from reference gene primer amplification. The repertoire was sequenced with immunoSEQ multiplex PCR; TCRdb's copy has only in-frame clones and lacks some. V and J calls and clone size are those listed in that table; D and trimming were worked out from the DNA. Seen here are 190,000 or so clones, roughly 86% observed once, and the top ten hold about 3%. The source is a man aged 35-49 years with active or convalescent COVID-19. The J gene is TRBJ2-3, the V gene TRBV2; 12 nucleotides match TRBD2. Material: peripheral blood. The CDR3 bases are TGTGCCAGCAGTGAAAGACTAGCGGGAGATTTCACAGATACGCAGTATTTT. Its translation is CASSERLAGDFTDTQYF.